Only a few counts were recorded for the clone carrying this T cell receptor (beta chain). Its specificity is not known. Germline CDR1 is SGHNT and CDR2 is YYREEE (reference sequence). The CDR3 extends over 14 amino acids. V shed 4 bases and J shed 6 bases, with 13 bases lying between them. The data were obtained in a study of T cell repertoires in cytomegalovirus infection. Background on the study: CMV infection plus the matching HLA type was flagged by public TCR beta signatures. Overall study results and limits: Cumulative frequency of public TCR beta families picked out carriers of CMV plus the relevant HLA.

TCRdb reanalysed the reads using MiXCR and keeps one entry per CDR3 protein. The profile shows approximately 180,000 distinct CDR3 sequences, about a tenth of them singletons. The J gene is TRBJ2-2, the V gene TRBV5-4; maybe TRBD2 (5 bases). The receptor's source is a human donor in good health (CMV status not recorded). Some clones in this sample may be carry-over from other donors' samples. The sequencing sample was made of PBMCs. CDR3 in amino acids: CASSQAPEAGELFF. The CDR3 DNA reads as TGTGCCAGCAGCCAAGCCCCGGAGGCCGGGGAGCTGTTTTTT.